This entry lists 3 T cell receptor beta chains sequenced from one sample in a study of T-cell reconstitution after alpha-beta-depleted transplantation in children. Unique molecular identifiers featured in how the TCRbeta library was prepared. TCRdb re-analysed the PCR reads in MiXCR, keeping a single row per CDR3 protein. The data contain a few hundred thousand distinct CDR3 sequences, 15% to 20% of them seen just once; the ten biggest clones take up less than 4%. The source was PBMCs from the stem cell graft donor, collected from the stem cell graft. The receptors come from a human donor who donated a stem cell graft to a child with acute lymphoblastic leukemia.

This clonotype was counted between two and nine times. This chain joins TRBV20-1 and TRBJ1-2, with D unclear. The germline V gene encodes CDR1 DFQATT and CDR2 SNEGSKA (reference sequence). Trimming shortened V by 4 bases and J by 4 bases, and 19 bases separated the two germline ends. This CDR3 is 15 amino acids long. The CDR3: CSATSPDPTIYGYTF. In DNA, the CDR3 is TGCAGTGCTACCTCCCCAGACCCCACGATCTATGGCTACACCTTC.

The chain combines TRBV10-3 with TRBJ1-6; TRBD1 matches at 7 bases. CDR3 length equals 18 residues. With 6 bases clipped from V and 0 bases from J, the junction kept 11 bases outside the gene matches. Germline V lookup: CDR1 ENHRY, CDR2 SYGVKD. In nucleotides, the CDR3 is TGTGCCATCAGCCACCGTGGCCCAGGGGGCTCCTATAATTCACCCCTCCACTTT. It encodes CAISHRGPGGSYNSPLHF.

V and J are TRBV20-1 and TRBJ2-7; 8 nucleotides match TRBD1. The germline CDR1 and CDR2 sequences are DFQATT and SNEGSKA (reference sequence). CDR3 length: 14 residues. V shed 3 bases, J shed 2 bases, and the junction held 6 bases outside the gene matches. DNA for the CDR3: TGCAGTGCTAGGACAGGGGAAGGGGCCTACGAGCAGTACTTC. This gives the protein CSARTGEGAYEQYF.